The next 24 T cell receptor beta chains were all read from a single sample in a study of blood T cell repertoires in COVID-19. The table came from immunoSEQ multiplex PCR; TCRdb's copy has only in-frame clones and leaves some out. Of about 280,000 clones listed, 88% are singletons. The sequenced material came from PBMCs or T cells enriched from blood (not recorded which). Source of these receptors: an older woman in a cohort exposed to, infected with or recovered from COVID-19 (not recorded which).

This clone was recorded a few times. J is TRBJ2-7 and V is TRBV7-2; 11 nucleotides agree with TRBD2. After removal of 5 bases from V and 10 bases from J, the junction contained 7 bases not matched to a gene. CDR3 length: 13 amino acids. Germline V gives CDR1 SGHTA, CDR2 FQGNSA. The DNA for the CDR3 is TGTGCCAGCAGCCCAACCCTAGCGGGAGGCCAGTACTTC. Translating gives CASSPTLAGGQYF.

The J gene is TRBJ2-5, the V gene TRBV5-1, with a tentative D call TRBD1 (5 bases). Germline V gives CDR1 SGHRS, CDR2 YFSETQ. The CDR3 extends over 14 amino acids. The ends were cut back, 0 bases at V and 4 bases at J, with 10 bases in the middle. CDR3 nucleotide sequence: TGCGCCAGCAGCTTGGCCGGCGACAGAGAGACCCAGTACTTC. Protein sequence: CASSLAGDRETQYF.

The chain is built from TRBV20-1 and TRBJ1-2; no clear D gene. This CDR3 region has 11 residues. V lost 3 bases, J lost 8 bases, and 10 bases lay in between. Germline assignment: CDR1 DFQATT and CDR2 SNEGSKA (reference sequence). DNA for the CDR3: TGCAGTGCTAGTCCTTTGAGAGGCTACACCTTC. It yields the protein CSASPLRGYTF.

This clone was seen more than once but under ten times. The chain joins TRBV5-4 to TRBJ1-3, with 7 bases that match TRBD1. The V segment lost 4 bases and the J segment 3 bases; nucleotides outside the gene matches: 7. The germline V gene encodes CDR1 SGHNT and CDR2 YYREEE (reference sequence). This CDR3 comprises 15 residues. Here the CDR3 reads CASSKTGTYGNTIYF. CDR3 DNA sequence: TGTGCCAGCAGCAAGACAGGGACTTATGGAAACACCATATATTTT.

The chain joins TRBV7-3 to TRBJ2-5; TRBD1 matches at 7 bases. The V gene's germline CDR1 is SGHTA and CDR2 FQGTGA. The CDR3 extends over 13 amino acids. J lost 6 bases, V lost 2 bases, and 3 bases had no gene match. The CDR3 DNA reads as TGTGCCAGCAGCTTATTAAGGGGGCAGACCCAGTACTTC. Its translation: CASSLLRGQTQYF. Full variable domain (remainder filled in from reference TRBV7-3 and TRBJ2-5): GAGVSQTPSNKVTEKGKYVELRCDPISGHTALYWYRQSLGQGPEFLIYFQGTGAADDSGLPNDRFFAVRPEGSVSTLKIQRTERGDSAVYLCASSLLRGQTQYFGPGTRLLVL.

This clone appeared a single time. In DNA form, the CDR3 reads TGTGCCAGCACCTTGAGGGAGGTCTATGGCTACACCTTC. Protein: CASTLREVYGYTF. This chain joins TRBV28 and TRBJ1-2; D is uncertain. Trimming took 7 bases from V and 4 from J, leaving 13 bases between them. The V gene's germline CDR1 is MDHEN and CDR2 SYDVKM. This CDR3 comprises 13 residues.

The V gene is TRBV24-1, the J gene TRBJ2-2; D uncertain. From germline, CDR1 is KGHDR and CDR2 SFDVKD. V gave up 1 base and J gave up 3 bases, with 8 bases separating them. This CDR3 comprises 15 residues. CDR3 residues: CATSDLATDTGELFF. Written as DNA, the CDR3 is TGTGCCACCAGTGATTTAGCGACCGACACCGGGGAGCTGTTTTTT.

V usage is TRBV18 and J usage is TRBJ2-7, with 9 bases fitting TRBD1. Trimming cost V 4 bases and J 3 bases; bases outside gene matches: 1. Per the germline V gene, CDR1 is KGHSH and CDR2 is LQKENI. The CDR3 is 13 amino acids. The CDR3 region is CASSRDRDYEQYF. CDR3 sequence (DNA): TGTGCCAGCTCACGGGACAGGGACTACGAGCAGTACTTC.

This clone was recorded only once. This sequence joins TRBV6-5 and TRBJ1-1; TRBD1 might be the D (5 bases). This CDR3 region has 13 residues. V dropped 6 bases and J dropped 0 bases, with 8 bases sitting between them. The germline gives CDR1 MNHEY, CDR2 SVGAGI. The CDR3 is CASRQGMNTEAFF. The CDR3 DNA reads TGTGCCAGCAGGCAGGGTATGAACACTGAAGCTTTCTTT.

This clone was detected once. The J gene is TRBJ1-2, the V gene TRBV5-1; 7 nucleotides line up with TRBD1. In germline, CDR1 is SGHRS, CDR2 YFSETQ. With 2 bases clipped from V and 8 bases from J, the junction kept 6 bases outside the gene matches. CDR3 length: 13 residues. The CDR3 protein is CASSFSGTDGYTF. DNA for the CDR3: TGCGCCAGCAGCTTTTCCGGGACAGACGGCTACACCTTC.

The CDR3 spells CASSQPGTAGYEQYF. As DNA, the CDR3 is TGTGCCAGCAGCCAACCGGGGACAGCTGGCTACGAGCAGTACTTC. The chain carries TRBV3-1 (or the pseudogene TRBV3-2) and TRBJ2-7, with 7 nucleotides matching TRBD1. Unmatched junction bases numbered 7, after V lost 2 bases and J lost 3 bases. Per germline, CDR1 LGHDT and CDR2 YNNKEL (reference sequence). The CDR3 extends over 15 amino acids.

This clone was found once. The V and J genes are TRBV3-1 (or the pseudogene TRBV3-2) and TRBJ2-1; the match to TRBD2 covers 9 bases. Germline lookup yields CDR1 LGHDT and CDR2 YNNKEL (reference sequence). The trim removed 0 bases at V and 5 bases at J, leaving 5 bases unmatched. The CDR3 totals 16 residues. This chain's CDR3 is CASSQDRLAVDNEQFF. The CDR3 DNA sequence: TGTGCCAGCAGCCAAGATAGACTAGCGGTAGACAATGAGCAGTTCTTC.

This clone was detected a few times. CDR3 sequence (DNA): TGTGCCAGCAGTTTGGGACAAGGGATTTTGGCCCTCCACTTT. It yields the protein CASSLGQGILALHF. This chain uses TRBV28 with TRBJ1-6; possibly TRBD1 for D (6 bases). This CDR3 contains 14 residues. CDR1 is MDHEN, CDR2 SYDVKM, per germline. Trimming removed 3 bases from V and 14 bases from J, with 17 bases in between.

The chain employs TRBV7-3 and TRBJ2-2; 11 bases match TRBD1. The CDR3 spans 16 residues. The germline V gene encodes CDR1 SGHTA and CDR2 FQGTGA. J gave up 5 bases and V 5 bases, and 7 bases lay outside the gene matches. The CDR3, as DNA: TGTGCCAGCAGCCCCAGAGGGACAGGGGGTACCGGGGAGCTGTTTTTT. It encodes CASSPRGTGGTGELFF.

The CDR3 DNA follows: TGTGCCAGCGGGACAGGGGGTAATGGCTACACCTTC. It codes for CASGTGGNGYTF. The rearrangement joins TRBV6-5 to TRBJ1-2, with TRBD1 matching over 11 bases. Looked up from germline, CDR1 is MNHEY and CDR2 is SVGAGI. With V trimmed by 8 bases and J by 6 bases, 2 bases remained unmatched. This CDR3 contains 12 residues.

J is TRBJ2-4 and V is TRBV2; TRBD2 might be the D (5 bases). CDR1 is SNHLY and CDR2 is FYNNEI in the germline V gene. Trimming shortened V by 7 bases and J by 0 bases, and 16 bases separated the two germline ends. The CDR3 consists of 16 residues. As DNA, the CDR3 is TGTGCCAGCAAAAGAGGGCAGGAGGTAGCCAAAAACATTCAGTACTTC. Encoded protein: CASKRGQEVAKNIQYF.

V and J are TRBV4-2 and TRBJ1-1; D may be TRBD1 (5 bases). Germline loops: CDR1 LGHNA, CDR2 YNFKEQ. The CDR3 spans 12 residues. Trimming pared 6 bases from V and 4 bases from J, leaving 9 bases between. The CDR3 is CASRQEGTEAFF. CDR3 coding DNA: TGTGCCAGCAGACAGGAGGGCACTGAAGCTTTCTTT.

V and J are TRBV29-1 and TRBJ2-5; 8 bases match TRBD2. Trimming took 7 bases from V and 5 from J; bases not matched to a gene: 9. The CDR3 totals 13 residues. Looked up from germline, CDR1 is SQVTM and CDR2 is ANQGSEA. The DNA for the CDR3 is TGCAGCGCACCCTACGGCGGGGGGGAGACCCAGTACTTC. Amino acids: CSAPYGGGETQYF.

The chain combines TRBV28 with TRBJ1-5; weak D call: TRBD1 (5 bases). This CDR3 is built from 14 residues. Trimming removed 8 bases from V and 2 bases from J, with 13 bases in between. Germline V gene sequence: CDR1 MDHEN, CDR2 SYDVKM. The CDR3 sequence: CASWGEIRNQPQHF. The CDR3, as DNA: TGTGCCAGCTGGGGCGAGATACGCAATCAGCCCCAGCATTTT.

The CDR3: CASSPWTGPEAFF. The CDR3 DNA sequence: TGTGCCAGCAGCCCGTGGACAGGGCCTGAAGCTTTCTTT. V is TRBV7-9 and J is TRBJ1-1; 8 bases line up with TRBD1. This CDR3 has 13 amino acids. V lost 5 bases to trimming and J lost 6 bases; unmatched junction nucleotides: 5. Germline V gives CDR1 SEHNR, CDR2 FQNEAQ (reference sequence).

This rearrangement joins TRBV5-1 to TRBJ2-2, with 9 bases matching TRBD1. Germline V lookup: CDR1 SGHRS, CDR2 YFSETQ. The CDR3 spans 16 residues. Unmatched junction bases numbered 10, after V lost 3 bases and J lost 7 bases. The CDR3 here is CASSYAGGQGSGELFF. The CDR3 DNA is TGCGCCAGCAGCTACGCCGGGGGACAGGGAAGCGGGGAGCTGTTTTTT.

CDR3 DNA: TGTGCCAGCAGCTTTACGAGCACCGGGGAGCTGTTTTTT. It translates to CASSFTSTGELFF. The rearrangement uses TRBV5-4 and TRBJ2-2, with D hard to call. The germline V and J ends were trimmed by 2 bases and 4 bases, with 6 bases remaining between them. This CDR3 spans 13 amino acids. CDR1 is SGHNT and CDR2 is YYREEE in the germline V gene (reference sequence).

The chain joins TRBV19 to TRBJ2-5; 9 bases fit TRBD2. This CDR3 is 16 amino acids long. The V gene end was trimmed by 3 bases and the J gene end by 0 bases; junction bases not matched to a gene: 5. Looked up from germline, CDR1 is LNHDA and CDR2 is SQIVND (reference sequence). CDR3 DNA sequence: TGTGCCAGTAGTATCGGGGCGGGAGGGTACCAAGAGACCCAGTACTTC. Its protein is CASSIGAGGYQETQYF. Full variable domain (outside the CDR3, taken from reference TRBV19 and TRBJ2-5): DGGITQSPKYLFRKEGQNVTLSCEQNLNHDAMYWYRQDPGQGLRLIYYSQIVNDFQKGDIAEGYSVSREKKESFPLTVTSAQKNPTAFYLCASSIGAGGYQETQYFGPGTRLLVL.

The genes are TRBV4-1 and TRBJ1-5; D is unresolved. The V and J ends lost 0 bases and 2 bases respectively, with 11 bases between them. There are 16 residues in the CDR3. Germline V gives CDR1 MGHRA, CDR2 YSYEKL. The CDR3 spells CASSQEVQRRNQPQHF. CDR3 bases: TGCGCCAGCAGCCAAGAGGTCCAGCGTCGCAATCAGCCCCAGCATTTT.